A single sample gave rise to the 15 T cell receptor beta chains below, sequenced in a study of shared clonotypes between healthy human individuals. CD45RO-negative, CCR7-positively selected cells formed the naive CD8 fraction, excluding terminally differentiated effector memory CD45RA+ cells. Here immunoSEQ multiplex PCR was the method, and the copy in TCRdb shows in-frame clones only, minus some. The repertoire has over 2 million clones, about 95% of them found once; the top ten carry around 1.1%. Source material: naive CD8+ T cells sorted from blood. These TCRs come from a man between 18 and 35 years old in good health.

DNA for the CDR3: TGTGCCAGCAGTTATTCTGGCGGGGAGGCGTACGAGCAGTACTTC. As protein: CASSYSGGEAYEQYF. The genes are TRBV6-5 and TRBJ2-7; maybe TRBD2 (6 bases). CDR3 length equals 15 residues. Between the trimmed V and J ends, which lost 3 bases and 4 bases, there was a span of 16 bases. CDR1 MNHEY and CDR2 SVGAGI come from the germline V gene.

In the case of this clone: The germline gene is not matched at one end of the junction; a read error may be the cause. J is TRBJ2-2 and V is TRBV7-7; the match to TRBD2 covers 9 bases. The CDR3 runs 17 residues. Germline lookup yields CDR1 SSHAT and CDR2 FNYEAQ (reference sequence). The CDR3 region is CASSSNVAGVGTGELFF. CDR3 DNA sequence: TGTGCTAGCAGCTCCAACGTAGCGGGAGTGGGAACCGGGGAGCTGTTTTTT.

This clone was picked up one time. J is TRBJ2-1 and V is TRBV5-1, with 8 bases lining up with TRBD2. Germline trimming cut 4 bases from V and 1 base from J; bases unmatched to any gene: 10. The CDR3 has 17 amino acids. Per germline, CDR1 SGHRS and CDR2 YFSETQ. The CDR3 protein is CASSLIAGTRSYNEQFF. Here the CDR3 DNA reads TGCGCCAGCAGCCTTATAGCGGGAACTAGGTCCTACAATGAGCAGTTCTTC. Variable domain in full (rest from reference TRBV5-1 and TRBJ2-1): KAGVTQTPRYLIKTRGQQVTLSCSPISGHRSVSWYQQTPGQGLQFLFEYFSETQRNKGNFPGRFSGRQFSNSRSEMNVSTLELGDSALYLCASSLIAGTRSYNEQFFGPGTRLTVL.

V and J are TRBV30 and TRBJ1-5; D not resolved. The germline CDR1 and CDR2 sequences are GTSNPN and SVGIG (reference sequence). The length of the CDR3 is 15 residues. V lost 0 bases and J 2 bases, leaving 11 bases between the germline ends. The CDR3 bases are TGTGCCTGGAGTGTAAGCGCAGGTGGCAATCAGCCCCAGCATTTT. Residues: CAWSVSAGGNQPQHF.

This clone was seen just once. The J gene is TRBJ1-4, the V gene TRBV27; weak D call: TRBD1 (6 bases). Trimming cost V 5 bases and J 5 bases, with 15 bases left between them. There are 15 residues in the CDR3. From germline, CDR1 is MNHEY and CDR2 SMNVEV (reference sequence). CDR3 sequence reads: CASSPEGHVNEKLFF. As DNA, the CDR3 is TGTGCCAGCAGTCCGGAGGGACATGTCAATGAAAAACTGTTTTTT.

The chain employs TRBV5-8 and TRBJ2-1; 8 bases map to TRBD2. The germline CDR1 and CDR2 sequences are SGHTS and YDEGEE. V dropped 1 base and J dropped 6; count of bases not matched to a gene: 9. The CDR3 runs 16 residues. The CDR3 loop is CASSLWELAGSNEQFF. The CDR3 nucleotides read TGTGCCAGCAGCTTGTGGGAGCTAGCGGGTTCCAATGAGCAGTTCTTC. Combining the CDR3 with reference TRBV5-8 and TRBJ2-1 gives the whole variable domain EAGVTQSPTHLIKTRGQQATLRCSPISGHTSVYWYQQALGLGLQFLLWYDEGEERNRGNFPPRFSGRQFPNYSSELNVNALELEDSALYLCASSLWELAGSNEQFFGPGTRLTVL.

The V gene is TRBV7-9, the J gene TRBJ2-1; TRBD2 aligns across 8 bases. CDR3 length equals 14 residues. V shed 3 bases, J shed 7 bases, and the junction held 5 bases outside the gene matches. From germline, CDR1 is SEHNR and CDR2 FQNEAQ (reference sequence). The CDR3 spells CASSFVGLANEQFF. The CDR3, as DNA: TGTGCCAGCAGCTTCGTTGGACTAGCTAATGAGCAGTTCTTC.

This rearrangement joins TRBV6-1 to TRBJ2-1; D unresolved. V was pared by 3 bases and J by 6 bases, with 9 bases between. The germline CDR1 and CDR2 sequences are MNHNS and SASEGT. CDR3 size: 13 residues. DNA of the CDR3: TGTGCCAGCAGTGATGGGGTAATCAATGAGCAGTTCTTC. Translation: CASSDGVINEQFF.

This chain connects TRBV7-9 to TRBJ2-2; 10 bases agree with TRBD2. V lost 6 bases, J lost 7 bases, and 8 bases stayed unmatched. Germline loops: CDR1 SEHNR, CDR2 FQNEAQ (reference sequence). The CDR3 has 15 residues. CDR3 loop: CASRSGLAERGELFF. In DNA, the CDR3 is TGTGCCAGCAGGTCCGGACTAGCGGAACGCGGGGAGCTGTTTTTT. The entire variable domain, with the rest obtained from reference TRBV7-9 and TRBJ2-2, is as follows: DTGVSQNPRHKITKRGQNVTFRCDPISEHNRLYWYRQTLGQGPEFLTYFQNEAQLEKSRLLSDRFSAERPKGSFSTLEIQRTEQGDSAMYLCASRSGLAERGELFFGEGSRLTVL.

The J gene is TRBJ1-3, the V gene TRBV30; no reliable D call. Looked up from germline, CDR1 is GTSNPN and CDR2 is SVGIG (reference sequence). This CDR3 is 15 amino acids long. Trimming took 1 base from V and 4 from J, leaving 14 bases between them. This chain's CDR3 is CAWSDSGLWGNTIYF. The CDR3, as DNA: TGTGCCTGGAGTGATAGCGGGCTCTGGGGAAACACCATATATTTT.

To note about this clone: Relative to the germline gene, one junction end is altered; a read error may explain this. The chain couples TRBV27 to TRBJ1-6; maybe TRBD1 (5 bases). CDR1 and CDR2 from the germline V gene are MNHEY and SMNVEV (reference sequence). The CDR3 spans 15 residues. This CDR3 reads CASSLWGGGDSPLHF. Here the CDR3 DNA reads TGTGCCAGCAGCTTATGGGGTGGGGGAGATTCACCCCTCCACTTT.

Concerning this clone itself: The identical CDR3 is also encoded by other nucleotide sequences in the sample. The CDR3 sequence is CASSLGTGNNEQFF. The CDR3 DNA reads as TGTGCCAGCAGCTTGGGGACAGGGAACAATGAGCAGTTCTTC. This chain connects TRBV5-6 to TRBJ2-1; 8 nucleotides align to TRBD1. The CDR3 spans 14 residues. Germline V lookup: CDR1 SGHDT, CDR2 YYEEEE. V dropped 0 bases and J dropped 5; count of bases not matched to a gene: 1.

The V and J genes are TRBV7-9 and TRBJ1-4; D call uncertain. The CDR3 runs to 15 residues. Germline-derived CDR1 and CDR2 are SEHNR and FQNEAQ (reference sequence). The V end lost 4 bases, the J end lost 0 bases, and 9 bases lay between the germline ends. The CDR3 nucleotides read TGTGCCAGCAGCTCACTCCCTGCAACTAATGAAAAACTGTTTTTT. Translated, it gives CASSSLPATNEKLFF.

Remarks on this clone: Other nucleotide sequences in the sample specify the same CDR3. The chain links TRBV27 to TRBJ1-1; 7 bases are a match to TRBD1. CDR3 size: 14 residues. V was pared by 3 bases and J by 2 bases, with 3 bases of the junction left unmatched. From germline, CDR1 is MNHEY and CDR2 SMNVEV (reference sequence). The CDR3 coding sequence is TGTGCCAGCAGTTTGACAGGGAGTAACACTGAAGCTTTCTTT. Translating it yields CASSLTGSNTEAFF.

The V gene is TRBV27, the J gene TRBJ2-7; maybe TRBD2 (6 bases). Germline CDR1 and CDR2: MNHEY and SMNVEV (reference sequence). The length of the CDR3 is 14 residues. V gave up 5 bases and J gave up 4 bases, with 15 bases separating them. DNA for the CDR3: TGTGCCAGCAGTAAACTCGCGGGAAGGTACGAGCAGTACTTC. Translated: CASSKLAGRYEQYF.